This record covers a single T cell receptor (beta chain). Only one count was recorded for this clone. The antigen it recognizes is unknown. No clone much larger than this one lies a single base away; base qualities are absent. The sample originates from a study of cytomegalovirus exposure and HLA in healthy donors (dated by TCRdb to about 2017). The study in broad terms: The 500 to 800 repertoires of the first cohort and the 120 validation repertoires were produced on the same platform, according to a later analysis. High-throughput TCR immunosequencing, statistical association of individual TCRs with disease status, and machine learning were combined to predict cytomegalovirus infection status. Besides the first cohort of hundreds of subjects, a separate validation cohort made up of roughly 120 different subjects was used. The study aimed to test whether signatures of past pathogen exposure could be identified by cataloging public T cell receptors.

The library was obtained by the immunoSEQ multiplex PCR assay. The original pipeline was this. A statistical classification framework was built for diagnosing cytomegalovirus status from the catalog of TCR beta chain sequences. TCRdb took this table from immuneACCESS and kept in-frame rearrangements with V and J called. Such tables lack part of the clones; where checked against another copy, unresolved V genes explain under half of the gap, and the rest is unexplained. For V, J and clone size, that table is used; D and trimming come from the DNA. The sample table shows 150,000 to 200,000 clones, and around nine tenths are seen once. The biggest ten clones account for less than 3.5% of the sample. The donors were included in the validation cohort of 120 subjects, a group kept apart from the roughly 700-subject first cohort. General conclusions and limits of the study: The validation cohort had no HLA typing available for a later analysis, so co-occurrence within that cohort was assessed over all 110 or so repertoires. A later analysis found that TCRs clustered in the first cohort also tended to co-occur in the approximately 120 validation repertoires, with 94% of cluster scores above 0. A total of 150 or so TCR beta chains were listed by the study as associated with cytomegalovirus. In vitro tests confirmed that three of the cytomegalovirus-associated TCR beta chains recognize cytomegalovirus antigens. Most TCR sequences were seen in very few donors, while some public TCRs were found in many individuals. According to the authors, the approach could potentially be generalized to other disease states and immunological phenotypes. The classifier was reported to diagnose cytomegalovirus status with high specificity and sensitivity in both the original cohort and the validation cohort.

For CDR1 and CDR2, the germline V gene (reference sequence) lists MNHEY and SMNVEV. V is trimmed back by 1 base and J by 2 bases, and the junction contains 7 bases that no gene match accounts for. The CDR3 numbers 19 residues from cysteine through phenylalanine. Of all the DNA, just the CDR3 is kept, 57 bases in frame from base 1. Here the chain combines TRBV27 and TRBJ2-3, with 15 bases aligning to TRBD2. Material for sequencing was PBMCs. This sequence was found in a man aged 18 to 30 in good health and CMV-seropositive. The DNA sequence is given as TGTGCCAGCAGTTTATTGGGACTAGCGGGGGGAAGGGCCACAGATACGCAGTATTTT. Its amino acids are CASSLLGLAGGRATDTQYF.